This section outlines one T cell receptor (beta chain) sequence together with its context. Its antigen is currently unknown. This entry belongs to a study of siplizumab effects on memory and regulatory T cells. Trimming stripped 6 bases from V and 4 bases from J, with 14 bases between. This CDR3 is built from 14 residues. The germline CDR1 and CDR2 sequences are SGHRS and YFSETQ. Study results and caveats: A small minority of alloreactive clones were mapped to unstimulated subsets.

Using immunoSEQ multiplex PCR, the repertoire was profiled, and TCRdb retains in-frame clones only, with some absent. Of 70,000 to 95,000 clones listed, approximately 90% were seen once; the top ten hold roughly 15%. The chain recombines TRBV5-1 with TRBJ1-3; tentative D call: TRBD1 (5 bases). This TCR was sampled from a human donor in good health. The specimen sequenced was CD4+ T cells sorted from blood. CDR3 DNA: TGCGCCAGCACCTCCGGGACGCGGGGAAACACCATATATTTT. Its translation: CASTSGTRGNTIYF.